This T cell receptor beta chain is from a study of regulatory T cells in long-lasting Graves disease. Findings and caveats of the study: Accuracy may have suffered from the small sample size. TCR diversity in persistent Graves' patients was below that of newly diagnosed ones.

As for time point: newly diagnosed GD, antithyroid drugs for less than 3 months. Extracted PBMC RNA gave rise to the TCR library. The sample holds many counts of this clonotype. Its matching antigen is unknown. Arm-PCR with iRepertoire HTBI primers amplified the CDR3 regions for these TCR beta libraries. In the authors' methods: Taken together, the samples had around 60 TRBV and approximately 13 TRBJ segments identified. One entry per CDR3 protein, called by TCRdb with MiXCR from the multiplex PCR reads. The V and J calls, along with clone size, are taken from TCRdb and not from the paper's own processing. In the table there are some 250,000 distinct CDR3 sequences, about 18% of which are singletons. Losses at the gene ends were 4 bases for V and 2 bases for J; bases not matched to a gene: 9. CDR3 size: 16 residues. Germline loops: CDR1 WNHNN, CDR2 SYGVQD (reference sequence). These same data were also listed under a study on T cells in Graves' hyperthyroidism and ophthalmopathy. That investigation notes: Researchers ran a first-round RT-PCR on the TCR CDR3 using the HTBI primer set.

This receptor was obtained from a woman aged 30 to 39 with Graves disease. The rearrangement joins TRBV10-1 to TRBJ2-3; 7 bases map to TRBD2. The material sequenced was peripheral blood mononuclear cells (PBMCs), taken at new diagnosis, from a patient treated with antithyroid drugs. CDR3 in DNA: TGCGCCAGCAGTGGTCCGGGGCGGGGGATCACAGATACGCAGTATTTT. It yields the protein CASSGPGRGITDTQYF.